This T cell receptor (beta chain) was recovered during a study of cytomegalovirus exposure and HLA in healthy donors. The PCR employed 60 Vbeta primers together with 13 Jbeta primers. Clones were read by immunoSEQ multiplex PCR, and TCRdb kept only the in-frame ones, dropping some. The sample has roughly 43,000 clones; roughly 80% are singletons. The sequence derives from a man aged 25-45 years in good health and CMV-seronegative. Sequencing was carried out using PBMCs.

CDR3 coding DNA: TGTGCCAGCAGCCCCGGACAGGGGGGTATTCAGCCCCAGCATTTT. Amino acid sequence: CASSPGQGGIQPQHF. The gene calls are TRBV4-2 and TRBJ1-5; 10 positions agree with TRBD1. V gave up 4 bases and J gave up 6 bases; unmatched junction bases: 6. The length of the CDR3 is 15 residues. The germline CDR1 and CDR2 sequences are LGHNA and YNFKEQ.